This T cell receptor (beta chain) emerged from a study of HIV-infected children after antiretroviral therapy interruption. Whole-study context: Recorded EBV and CMV exposure existed for most children.

Unique molecular identifiers were included in an RNA-based 3' RACE TCR library. TCRdb re-called the 3' RACE reads with MiXCR, one entry per CDR3 protein. The sample has 40,000 or so distinct CDR3 sequences; less than 8.5% are singletons. Points on this clonotype: The junction shows a germline mismatch at one end, possibly a read error.

The treatment denotes: PENTA 11 planned treatment interruption arm or continuous ART arm. At least 24 weeks of at least three-drug ART, in children 2 to 15 years. From thawed PBMCs, naive CD4+ CD45RA+ CD45RO- T cells were sorted. Germline V lookup: CDR1 SGHAT, CDR2 FQDESV (reference sequence). The CDR3 is 15 amino acids. The specimen was CD45RA+ CD4+ T cells from PBMCs, pooled from several time points, collected from a donor given antiretroviral therapy, either interrupted or continuous. As to subset: naive CD4+ CD45RA+ CD45RO- T cells. The rearrangement links TRBV11-1 to TRBJ2-2, with a possible D match to TRBD2 (7 bases). This sequence was found in a pool of human donors with HIV. In DNA, the CDR3 is TGTGCCAGCAGTTTCCGGGGGGCGAACACCGGGCAGCTCTACTTT. Translated: CASSFRGANTGQLYF. Together with reference TRBV11-1 and TRBJ2-2, the CDR3 gives the full variable domain: EAEVAQSPRYKITEKSQAVAFWCDPISGHATLYWYRQILGQGPELLVQFQDESVVDDSQLPKDRFSAERLKGVDSTLKIQPAELGDSAMYLCASSFRGANTGQLYFGEGSRLTVL.